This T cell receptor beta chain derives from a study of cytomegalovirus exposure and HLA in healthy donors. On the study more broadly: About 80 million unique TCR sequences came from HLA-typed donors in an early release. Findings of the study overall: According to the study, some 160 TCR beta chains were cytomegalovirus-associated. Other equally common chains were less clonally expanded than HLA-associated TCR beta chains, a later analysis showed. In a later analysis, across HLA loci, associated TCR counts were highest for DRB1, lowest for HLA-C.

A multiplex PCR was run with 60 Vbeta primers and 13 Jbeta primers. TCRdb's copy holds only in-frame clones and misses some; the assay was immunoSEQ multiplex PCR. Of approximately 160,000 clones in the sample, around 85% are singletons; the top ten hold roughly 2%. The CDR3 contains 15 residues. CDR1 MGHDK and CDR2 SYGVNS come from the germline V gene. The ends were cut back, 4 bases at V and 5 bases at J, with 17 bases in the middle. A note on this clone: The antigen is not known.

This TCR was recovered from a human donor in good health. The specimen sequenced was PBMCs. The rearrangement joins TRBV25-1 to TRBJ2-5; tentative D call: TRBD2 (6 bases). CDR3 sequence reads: CASSGGDARFETQYF. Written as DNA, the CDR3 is TGTGCCAGCAGTGGGGGGGATGCCCGCTTTGAGACCCAGTACTTC.